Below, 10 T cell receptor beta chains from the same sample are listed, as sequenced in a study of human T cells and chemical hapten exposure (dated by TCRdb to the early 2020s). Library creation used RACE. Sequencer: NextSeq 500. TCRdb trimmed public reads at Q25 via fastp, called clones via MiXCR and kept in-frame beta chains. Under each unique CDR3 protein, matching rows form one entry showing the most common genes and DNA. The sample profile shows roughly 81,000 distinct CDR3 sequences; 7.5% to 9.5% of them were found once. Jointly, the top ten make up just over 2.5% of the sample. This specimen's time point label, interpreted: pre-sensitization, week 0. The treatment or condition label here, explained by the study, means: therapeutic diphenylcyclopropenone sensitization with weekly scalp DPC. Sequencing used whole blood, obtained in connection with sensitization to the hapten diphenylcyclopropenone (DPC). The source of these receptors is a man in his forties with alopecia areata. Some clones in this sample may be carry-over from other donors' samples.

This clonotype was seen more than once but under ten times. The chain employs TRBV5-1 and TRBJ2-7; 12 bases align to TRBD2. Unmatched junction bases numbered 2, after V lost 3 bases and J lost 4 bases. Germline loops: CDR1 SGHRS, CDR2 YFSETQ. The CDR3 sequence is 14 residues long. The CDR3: CASSSTSGSYEQYF. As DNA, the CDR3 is TGCGCCAGCAGCTCGACTAGCGGGAGTTACGAGCAGTACTTC.

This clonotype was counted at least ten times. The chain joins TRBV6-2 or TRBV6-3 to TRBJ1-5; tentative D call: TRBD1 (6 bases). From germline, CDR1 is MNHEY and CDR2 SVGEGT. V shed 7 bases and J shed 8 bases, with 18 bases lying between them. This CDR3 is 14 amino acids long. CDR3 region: CASTRDMSFEPQHF. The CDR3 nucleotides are TGTGCCAGCACCCGGGACATGAGTTTCGAGCCCCAGCATTTT.

This CDR3 reads CASSGTPTYEQYF. The CDR3 DNA reads as TGTGCCAGCAGTGGAACTCCAACCTACGAGCAGTACTTC. This rearrangement joins TRBV25-1 to TRBJ2-7; D is unclear. V was cut by 4 bases and J by 2 bases, with 9 bases left in between. Germline CDR1 and CDR2: MGHDK and SYGVNS. The CDR3 is 13 residues long.

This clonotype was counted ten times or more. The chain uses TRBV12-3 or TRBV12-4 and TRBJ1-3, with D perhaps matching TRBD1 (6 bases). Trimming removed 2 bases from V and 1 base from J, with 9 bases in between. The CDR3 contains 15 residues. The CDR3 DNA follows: TGTGCCAGCAGTTTATCTCAGGGGTCTGGAAACACCATATATTTT. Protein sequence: CASSLSQGSGNTIYF.

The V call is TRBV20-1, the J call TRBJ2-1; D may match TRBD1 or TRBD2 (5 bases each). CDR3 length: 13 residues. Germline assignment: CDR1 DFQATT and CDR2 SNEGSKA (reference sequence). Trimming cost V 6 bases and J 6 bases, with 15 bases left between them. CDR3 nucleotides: TGCAGTGCCCCCCGGGACGTTGGCAATGAGCAGTTCTTC. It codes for CSAPRDVGNEQFF.

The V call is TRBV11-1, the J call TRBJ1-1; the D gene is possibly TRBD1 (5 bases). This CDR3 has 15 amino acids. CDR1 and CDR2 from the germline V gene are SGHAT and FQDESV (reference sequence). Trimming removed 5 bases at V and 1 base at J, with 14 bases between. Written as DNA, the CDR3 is TGTGCCAGCAGCCAGACGCCCGGGGGGAACACTGAAGCTTTCTTT. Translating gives CASSQTPGGNTEAFF.

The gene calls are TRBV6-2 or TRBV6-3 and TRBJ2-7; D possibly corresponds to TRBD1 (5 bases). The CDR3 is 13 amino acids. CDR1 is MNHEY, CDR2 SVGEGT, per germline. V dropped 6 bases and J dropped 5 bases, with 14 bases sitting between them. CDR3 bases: TGTGCCAGCAGGGGGTCTGGCAGGGACGAGCAGTACGTC. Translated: CASRGSGRDEQYV.

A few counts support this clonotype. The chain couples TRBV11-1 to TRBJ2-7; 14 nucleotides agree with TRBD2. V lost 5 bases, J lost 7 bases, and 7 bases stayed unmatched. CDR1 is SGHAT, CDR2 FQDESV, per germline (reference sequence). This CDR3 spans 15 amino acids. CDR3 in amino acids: CASSPTSGRAKEQYF. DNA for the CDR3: TGTGCCAGCAGCCCGACTAGCGGGAGGGCGAAGGAGCAGTACTTC.

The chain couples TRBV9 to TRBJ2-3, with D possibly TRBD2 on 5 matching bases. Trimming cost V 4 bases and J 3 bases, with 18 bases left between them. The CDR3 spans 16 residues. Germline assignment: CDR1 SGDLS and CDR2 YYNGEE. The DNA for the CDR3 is TGTGCCAGCAGCAAATTAGTGGGAGATGTAACAGATACGCAGTATTTT. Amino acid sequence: CASSKLVGDVTDTQYF.

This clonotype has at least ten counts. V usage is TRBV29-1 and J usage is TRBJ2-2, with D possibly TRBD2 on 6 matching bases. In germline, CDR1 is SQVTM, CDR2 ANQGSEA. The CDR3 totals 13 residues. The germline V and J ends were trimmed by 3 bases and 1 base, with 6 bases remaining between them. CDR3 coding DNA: TGCAGCGTTGACGGGGGGAACACCGGGGAGCTGTTTTTT. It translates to CSVDGGNTGELFF.